This passage covers 2 T cell receptor beta chains from one sample sequenced in a study of regulatory T cells in long-lasting Graves disease (dated by TCRdb to about 2021). Sample time point, as interpreted from the label and publication: persistent/refractory GD, antithyroid drugs over 5 years with positive TRAb. RNA was extracted from PBMCs in TRIzol for both TCR sequencing and RNA sequencing. The library was made by multiplex PCR. The reads were generated on an Illumina HiSeq 4000. iRepertoire HTBI primers and Arm-PCR amplification of CDR3 regions were used to construct TCR beta libraries. TCRdb handled the public reads itself, with Q25 trimming in fastp and clone calling in MiXCR, and kept productive beta chains. Every CDR3 protein is listed once, alongside the most common genes and DNA of its rows. The sample profile shows 450,000 or so distinct CDR3 sequences; less than 25% of them were found once. 6.5% to 10% of the sample rests with the top ten.

The source material was peripheral blood mononuclear cells (PBMCs), sampled when the disease was refractory, from a patient treated with antithyroid drugs. These receptors were taken from a female donor with Graves disease.

Points on this clonotype: A single base is all that separates this from a far larger clone, so a read error is likely. The chain combines TRBV7-9 with TRBJ1-1, with 10 nucleotides matching TRBD1. This CDR3 has 13 amino acids. Per germline, CDR1 SEHNR and CDR2 FQNEAQ (reference sequence). CDR3 region: CASSERQGAEALF. The CDR3 nucleotides are TGTGCCAGCAGTGAAAGACAGGGGGCTGAAGCTCTCTTT.

This clonotype showed up just a few times. This chain connects TRBV5-1 to TRBJ2-7, with D possibly TRBD2 on 6 matching bases. The V gene lost 4 bases and the J gene lost 4 bases, with 18 bases spanning the gap. This CDR3 contains 15 residues. Germline V lookup: CDR1 SGHRS, CDR2 YFSETQ. Written as DNA, the CDR3 is TGCGCCAGCAGCCCCTATCGACTAGGAGGATACGAGCAGTACTTC. It yields the protein CASSPYRLGGYEQYF.